The T cell receptor (beta chain) described here comes from a study of T cells after yellow fever vaccination. From the 5' RACE reads, TCRdb called clonotypes with MiXCR, one entry per CDR3 protein. The table lists about 340,000 distinct CDR3 sequences, under 15% of them singletons, with 2.5% to 4% in the top ten. CDR1 is SGHAT and CDR2 is FQNNGV in the germline V gene. The CDR3 consists of 16 residues. V lost 4 bases and J 2 bases, leaving 18 bases between the germline ends. The sequencing here drew on CD4+ T cells sorted from PBMCs, taken 15 days after the yellow fever booster vaccination. The rearrangement joins TRBV11-2 to TRBJ2-7; D gene unclear. The TCR originated in a man younger than 35 who received the YFV17D yellow fever vaccine. The CDR3 spells CASSYRSAPPTYEQYF. The CDR3 DNA sequence: TGTGCCAGCAGCTATAGAAGCGCTCCCCCAACCTACGAGCAGTACTTC.